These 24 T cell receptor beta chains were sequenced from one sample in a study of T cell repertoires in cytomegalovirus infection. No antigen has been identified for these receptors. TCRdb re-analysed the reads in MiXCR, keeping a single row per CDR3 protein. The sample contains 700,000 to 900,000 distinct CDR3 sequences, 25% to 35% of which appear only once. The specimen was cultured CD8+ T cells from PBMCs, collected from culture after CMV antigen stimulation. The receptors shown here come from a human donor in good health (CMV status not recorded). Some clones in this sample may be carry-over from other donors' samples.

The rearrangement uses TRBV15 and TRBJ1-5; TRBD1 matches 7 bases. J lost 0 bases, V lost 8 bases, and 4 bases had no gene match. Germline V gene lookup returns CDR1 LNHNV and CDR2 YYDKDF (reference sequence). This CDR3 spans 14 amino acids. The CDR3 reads CATEGGYSNQPQHF. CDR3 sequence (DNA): TGTGCCACCGAAGGGGGCTATAGCAATCAGCCCCAGCATTTT.

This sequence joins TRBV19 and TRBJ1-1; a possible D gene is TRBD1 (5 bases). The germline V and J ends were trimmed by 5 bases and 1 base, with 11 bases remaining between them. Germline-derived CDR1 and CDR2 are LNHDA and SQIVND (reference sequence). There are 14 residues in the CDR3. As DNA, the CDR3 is TGTGCCAGTAGTCTCCGGGACCCGAACACTGAAGCTTTCTTT. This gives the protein CASSLRDPNTEAFF.

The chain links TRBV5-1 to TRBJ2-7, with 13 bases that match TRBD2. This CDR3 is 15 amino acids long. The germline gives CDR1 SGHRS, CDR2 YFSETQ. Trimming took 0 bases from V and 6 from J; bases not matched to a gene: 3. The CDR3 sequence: CASSLGTSGGGEQYV. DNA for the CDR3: TGCGCCAGCAGCTTGGGGACTAGCGGGGGAGGCGAGCAGTACGTC.

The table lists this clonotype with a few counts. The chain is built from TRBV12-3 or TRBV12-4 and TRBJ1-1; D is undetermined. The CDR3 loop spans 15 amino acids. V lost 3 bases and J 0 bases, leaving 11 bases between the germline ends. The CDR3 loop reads CASSLGVFLNTEAFF. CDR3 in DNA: TGTGCCAGCAGTTTGGGAGTCTTCTTGAACACTGAAGCTTTCTTT.

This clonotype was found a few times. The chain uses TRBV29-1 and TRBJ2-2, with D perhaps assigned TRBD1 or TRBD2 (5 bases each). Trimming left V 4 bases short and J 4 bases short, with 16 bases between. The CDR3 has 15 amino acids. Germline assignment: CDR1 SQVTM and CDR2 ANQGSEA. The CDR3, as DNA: TGCAGCGTTGCCGGACAAGGGGAGAGCACCGGGGAGCTGTTTTTT. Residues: CSVAGQGESTGELFF.

The CDR3 sequence is CASRGGREQYF. In DNA form, the CDR3 reads TGTGCCAGCAGAGGGGGGCGAGAGCAGTACTTC. The rearrangement links TRBV6-5 to TRBJ2-7; D is possibly TRBD1 or TRBD2 (6 bases each). CDR1 and CDR2 (germline): MNHEY, SVGAGI. This CDR3 is built from 11 residues. The ends were cut back, 6 bases at V and 7 bases at J, with 10 bases in the middle.

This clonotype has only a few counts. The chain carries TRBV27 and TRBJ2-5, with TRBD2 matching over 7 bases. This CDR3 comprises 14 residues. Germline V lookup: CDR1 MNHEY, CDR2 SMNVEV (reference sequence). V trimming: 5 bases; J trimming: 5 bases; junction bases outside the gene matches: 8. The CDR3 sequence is CASSAGAGGETQYF. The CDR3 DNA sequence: TGTGCCAGCAGTGCGGGTGCCGGGGGGGAGACCCAGTACTTC.

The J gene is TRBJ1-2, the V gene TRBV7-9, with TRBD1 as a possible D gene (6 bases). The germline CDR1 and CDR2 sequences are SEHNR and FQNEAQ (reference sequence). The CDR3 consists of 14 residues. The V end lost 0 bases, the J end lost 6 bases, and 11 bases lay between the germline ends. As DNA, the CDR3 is TGTGCCAGCAGCTTAGCGGGGGGGCTCAATGGCTACACCTTC. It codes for CASSLAGGLNGYTF.

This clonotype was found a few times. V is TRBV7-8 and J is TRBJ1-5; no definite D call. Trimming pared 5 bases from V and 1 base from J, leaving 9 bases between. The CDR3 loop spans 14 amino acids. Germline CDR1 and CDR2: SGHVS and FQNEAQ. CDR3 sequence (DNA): TGTGCCAGCAGCCGAGGAAAAAGCAATCAGCCCCAGCATTTT. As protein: CASSRGKSNQPQHF. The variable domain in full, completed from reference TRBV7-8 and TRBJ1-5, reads GAGVSQSPRYKVAKRGQDVALRCDPISGHVSLFWYQQALGQGPEFLTYFQNEAQLDKSGLPSDRFFAERPEGSVSTLKIQRTQQEDSAVYLCASSRGKSNQPQHFGDGTRLSIL.

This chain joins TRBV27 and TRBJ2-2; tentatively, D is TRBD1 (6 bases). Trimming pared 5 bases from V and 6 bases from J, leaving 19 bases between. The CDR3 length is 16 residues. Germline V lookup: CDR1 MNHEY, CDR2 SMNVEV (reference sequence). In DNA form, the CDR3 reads TGTGCCAGCAGTCTTCCGGGACCCAGGGGCGCCGGGGAGCTGTTTTTT. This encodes CASSLPGPRGAGELFF.

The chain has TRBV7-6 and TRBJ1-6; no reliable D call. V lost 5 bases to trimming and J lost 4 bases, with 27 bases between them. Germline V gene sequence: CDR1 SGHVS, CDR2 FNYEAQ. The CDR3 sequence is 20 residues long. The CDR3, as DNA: TGTGCCAGCAGCCCAGAGGGCCATATCGGACCGGAGACTTATAATTCACCCCTCCACTTT. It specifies CASSPEGHIGPETYNSPLHF.

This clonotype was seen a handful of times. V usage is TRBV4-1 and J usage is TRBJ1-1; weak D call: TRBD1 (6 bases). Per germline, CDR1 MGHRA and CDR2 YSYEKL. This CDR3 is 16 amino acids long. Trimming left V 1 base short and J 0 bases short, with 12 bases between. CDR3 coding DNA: TGCGCCAGCAGCCAAGTTCTCCGGGACATGAACACTGAAGCTTTCTTT. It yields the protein CASSQVLRDMNTEAFF.

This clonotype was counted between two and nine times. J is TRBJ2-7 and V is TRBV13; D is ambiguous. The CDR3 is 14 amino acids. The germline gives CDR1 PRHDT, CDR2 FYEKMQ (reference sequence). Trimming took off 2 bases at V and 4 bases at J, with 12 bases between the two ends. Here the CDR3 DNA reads TGTGCCAGCAGCTTACGGACCCTCGAATACGAGCAGTACTTC. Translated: CASSLRTLEYEQYF.

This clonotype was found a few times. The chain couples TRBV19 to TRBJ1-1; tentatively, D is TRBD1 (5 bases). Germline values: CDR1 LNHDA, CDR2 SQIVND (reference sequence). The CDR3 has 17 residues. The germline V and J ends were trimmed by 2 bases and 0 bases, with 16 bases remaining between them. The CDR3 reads CASSIMRDPGMNTEAFF. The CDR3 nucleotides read TGTGCCAGTAGTATAATGCGGGACCCGGGCATGAACACTGAAGCTTTCTTT.

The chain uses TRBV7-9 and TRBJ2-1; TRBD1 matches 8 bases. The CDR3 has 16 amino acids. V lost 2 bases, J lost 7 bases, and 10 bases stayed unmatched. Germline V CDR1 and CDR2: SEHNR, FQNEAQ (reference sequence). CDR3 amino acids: CASSLTRDQGANEQFF. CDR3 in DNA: TGTGCCAGCAGCTTAACCCGAGACCAGGGGGCGAATGAGCAGTTCTTC.

The CDR3 DNA sequence: TGTGCCAGCAATTCGGGCTTCACTGAAGCTTTCTTT. It is translated as CASNSGFTEAFF. The chain links TRBV28 to TRBJ1-1, with D unclear. The CDR3 loop spans 12 amino acids. V lost 7 bases and J 4 bases, leaving 10 bases between the germline ends. Germline V gene data show CDR1 as MDHEN and CDR2 as SYDVKM.

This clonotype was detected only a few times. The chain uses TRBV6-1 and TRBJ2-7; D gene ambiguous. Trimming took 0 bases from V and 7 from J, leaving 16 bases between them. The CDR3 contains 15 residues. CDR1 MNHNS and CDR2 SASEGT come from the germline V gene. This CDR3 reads CASSEANGAIWEQYV. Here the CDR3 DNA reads TGTGCCAGCAGTGAAGCTAATGGTGCGATTTGGGAGCAGTACGTC.

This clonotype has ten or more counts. The CDR3 is CASSLTVDYGYTF. The CDR3 DNA sequence: TGCGCCAGCAGTTTAACAGTAGACTATGGCTACACCTTC. V gene TRBV10-2 combines with J gene TRBJ1-2; no clear D. V lost 5 bases and J lost 3, with 10 bases in between. Germline CDR1 reads WSHSY; CDR2 reads SAAADI. This CDR3 spans 13 amino acids.

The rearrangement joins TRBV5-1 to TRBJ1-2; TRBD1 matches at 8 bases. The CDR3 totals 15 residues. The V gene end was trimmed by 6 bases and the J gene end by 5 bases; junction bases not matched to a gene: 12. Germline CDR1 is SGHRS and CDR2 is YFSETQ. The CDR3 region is CASKPPGQGLYGYTF. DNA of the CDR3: TGCGCCAGCAAGCCACCAGGACAGGGACTTTATGGCTACACCTTC.

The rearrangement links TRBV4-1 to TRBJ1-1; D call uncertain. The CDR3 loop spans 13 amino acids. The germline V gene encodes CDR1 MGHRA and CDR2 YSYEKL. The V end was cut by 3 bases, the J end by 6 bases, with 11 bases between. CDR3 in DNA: TGCGCCAGCAGCCATCAGTTTTGGGCTGAAGCTTTCTTT. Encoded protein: CASSHQFWAEAFF.

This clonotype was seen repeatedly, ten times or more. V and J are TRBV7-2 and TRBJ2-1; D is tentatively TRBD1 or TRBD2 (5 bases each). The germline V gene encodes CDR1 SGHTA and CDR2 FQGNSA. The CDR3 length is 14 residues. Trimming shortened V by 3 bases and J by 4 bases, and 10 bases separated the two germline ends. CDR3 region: CASSLRDGYNEQFF. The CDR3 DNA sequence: TGTGCCAGCAGCTTGAGGGACGGATACAATGAGCAGTTCTTC.

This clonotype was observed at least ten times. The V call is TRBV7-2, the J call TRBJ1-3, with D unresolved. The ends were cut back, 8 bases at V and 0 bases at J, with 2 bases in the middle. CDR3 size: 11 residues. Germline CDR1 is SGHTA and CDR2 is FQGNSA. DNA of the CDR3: TGTGCCAGCCGCTCTGGAAACACCATATATTTT. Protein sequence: CASRSGNTIYF. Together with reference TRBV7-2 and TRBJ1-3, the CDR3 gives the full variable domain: GAGVSQSPSNKVTEKGKDVELRCDPISGHTALYWYRQSLGQGLEFLIYFQGNSAPDKSGLPSDRFSAERTGGSVSTLTIQRTQQEDSAVYLCASRSGNTIYFGEGSWLTVV.

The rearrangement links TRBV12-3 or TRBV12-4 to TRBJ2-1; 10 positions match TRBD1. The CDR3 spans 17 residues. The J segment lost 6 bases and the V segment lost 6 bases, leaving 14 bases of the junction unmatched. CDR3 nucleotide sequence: TGTGCCAGCAGCCTTGACAGGGGGCAGGGGTATGTCAATGAGCAGTTCTTC. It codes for CASSLDRGQGYVNEQFF.

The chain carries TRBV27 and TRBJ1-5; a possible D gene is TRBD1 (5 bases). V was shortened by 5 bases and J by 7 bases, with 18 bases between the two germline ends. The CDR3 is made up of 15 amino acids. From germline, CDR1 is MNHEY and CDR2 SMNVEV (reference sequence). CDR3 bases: TGTGCCAGCAGTCGGGGGTCGTCCAGGAGGCAGCCCCAGCATTTT. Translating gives CASSRGSSRRQPQHF.